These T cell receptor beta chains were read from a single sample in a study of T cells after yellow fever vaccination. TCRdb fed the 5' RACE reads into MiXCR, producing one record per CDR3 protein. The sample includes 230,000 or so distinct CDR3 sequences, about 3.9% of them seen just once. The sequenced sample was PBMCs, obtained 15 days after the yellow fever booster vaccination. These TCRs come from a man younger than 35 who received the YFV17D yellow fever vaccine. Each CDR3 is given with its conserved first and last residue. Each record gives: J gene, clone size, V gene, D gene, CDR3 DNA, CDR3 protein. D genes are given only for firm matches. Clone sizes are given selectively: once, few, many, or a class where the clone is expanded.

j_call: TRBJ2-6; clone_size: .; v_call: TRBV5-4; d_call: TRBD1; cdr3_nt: TGTGCCAGCAGCTTGGGCCCCGGACAGGGTTGCTGTGGGGCCAACGTCCTGACTTTC; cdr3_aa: CASSLGPGQGCCGANVLTF
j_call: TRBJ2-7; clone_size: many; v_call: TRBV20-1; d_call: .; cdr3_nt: TGCAGTGCCTTAAACCCCGGAGAGCTAAGCTACGAGCAGTACTTC; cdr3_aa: CSALNPGELSYEQYF
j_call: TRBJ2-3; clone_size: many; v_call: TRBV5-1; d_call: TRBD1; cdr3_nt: TGCGCCAGCAGCTTGGCGTTCGACAGGGATTCAGATACGCAGTATTTT; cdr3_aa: CASSLAFDRDSDTQYF
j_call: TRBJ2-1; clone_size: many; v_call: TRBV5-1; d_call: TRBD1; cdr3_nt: TGCGCCAGCAGCGTAACGGGACAGGGGAGTGAGCAGTTCTTC; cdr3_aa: CASSVTGQGSEQFF
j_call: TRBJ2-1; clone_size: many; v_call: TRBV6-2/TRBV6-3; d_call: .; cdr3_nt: TGTGCCAGCAGTTACTCGTCCGTCAATGAGCAGTTCTTC; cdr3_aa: CASSYSSVNEQFF
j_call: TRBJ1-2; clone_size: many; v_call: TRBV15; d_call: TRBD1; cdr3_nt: TGTGCCACCAGCAGAGAGGACAGGGGCGATGGCTACACCTTC; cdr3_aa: CATSREDRGDGYTF
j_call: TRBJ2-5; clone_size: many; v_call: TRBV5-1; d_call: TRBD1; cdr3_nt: TGCGCCAGCAGCCCGGACAGGTCTGAAGAGACCCAGTACTTC; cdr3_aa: CASSPDRSEETQYF
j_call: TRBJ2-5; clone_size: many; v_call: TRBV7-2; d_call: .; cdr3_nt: TGTGCCAGCAGCTCTCGAGGGACCTCAAACACTGAGACCCAGTACTTC; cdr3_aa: CASSSRGTSNTETQYF
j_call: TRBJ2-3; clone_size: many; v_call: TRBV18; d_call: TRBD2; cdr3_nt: TGTGCCAGCTCACCATTGACTAGCGAGGAGTATTTT; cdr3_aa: CASSPLTSEEYF
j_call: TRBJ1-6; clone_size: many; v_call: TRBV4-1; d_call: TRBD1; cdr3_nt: TGCGCCAGCAGCCAGACAGGGGTCCCAAAGGGGCCCCTCCACTTT; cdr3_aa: CASSQTGVPKGPLHF
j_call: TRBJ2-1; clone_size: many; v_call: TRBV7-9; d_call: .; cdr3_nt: TGTGCCAGCCAAGGAGCGGCGGGGATGTATGAGCAGTTCTTC; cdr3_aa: CASQGAAGMYEQFF
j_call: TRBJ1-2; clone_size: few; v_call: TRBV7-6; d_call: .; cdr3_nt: TGTGCCAGCAGCCCCCTAAATCCGGGGGCCTATGGCTACACCTTC; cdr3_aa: CASSPLNPGAYGYTF
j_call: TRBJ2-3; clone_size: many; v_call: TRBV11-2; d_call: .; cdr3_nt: TGTGCCAGCAGCTTATCCCGTGTCACAGATACGCAGTATTTT; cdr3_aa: CASSLSRVTDTQYF
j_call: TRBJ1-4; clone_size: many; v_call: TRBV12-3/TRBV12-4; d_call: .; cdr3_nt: TGTGCCAGCAGTTTGGAGGGCGCAACACCTTTGCGTGAAAAACTGTTTTTT; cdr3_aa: CASSLEGATPLREKLFF
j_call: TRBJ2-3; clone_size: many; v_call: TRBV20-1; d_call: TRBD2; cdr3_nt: TGCAGTGCTACTAACAGGCGGGGGGACAGCACAGATACGCAGTATTTT; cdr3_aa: CSATNRRGDSTDTQYF
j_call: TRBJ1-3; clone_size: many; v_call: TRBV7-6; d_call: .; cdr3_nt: TGTGCCAGCAGCAGGGGAAGGGTCTCTGGAAACACCATATATTTT; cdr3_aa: CASSRGRVSGNTIYF
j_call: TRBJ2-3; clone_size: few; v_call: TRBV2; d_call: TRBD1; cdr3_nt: TGTGCCAGCCGGTGGACAGGGGGCACAGATACGCAGTATTTT; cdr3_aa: CASRWTGGTDTQYF
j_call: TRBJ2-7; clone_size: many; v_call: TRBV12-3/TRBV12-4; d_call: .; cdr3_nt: TGTGCCAGCAGTTTGACAGAACGCTCCGGCTACGAGCAGTACTTC; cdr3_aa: CASSLTERSGYEQYF
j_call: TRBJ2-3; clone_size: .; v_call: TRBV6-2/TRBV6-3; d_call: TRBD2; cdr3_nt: TGTGCCAGCAGCAAATGGACTAGCGGGGGTGCAGATACGCAGTATTTT; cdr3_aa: CASSKWTSGGADTQYF
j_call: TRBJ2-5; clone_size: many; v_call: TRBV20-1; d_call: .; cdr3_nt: TGCAGTGCTCCGGGCCCTTGGGAGACCCAGTACTTC; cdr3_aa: CSAPGPWETQYF
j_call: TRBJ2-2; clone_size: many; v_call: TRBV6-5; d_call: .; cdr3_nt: TGTGCCAGCAGTACCGCCCGGGCGTCCGGGGAGCTGTTTTTT; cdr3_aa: CASSTARASGELFF
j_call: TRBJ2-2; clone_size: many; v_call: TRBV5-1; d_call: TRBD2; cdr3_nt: TGCGCCAGCAGCCCTAGCGGGGGGATAAACACCGGGGAGCTGTTTTTT; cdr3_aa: CASSPSGGINTGELFF
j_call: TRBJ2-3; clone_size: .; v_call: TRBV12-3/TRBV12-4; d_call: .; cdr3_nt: TGTGCCAGCAGTTTGGGGATTTCGGGTAGCACAGATACGCAGTATTTT; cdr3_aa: CASSLGISGSTDTQYF
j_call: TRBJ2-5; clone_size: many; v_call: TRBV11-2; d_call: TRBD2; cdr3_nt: TGTGCCAGCAGCTTCGGACTAGCGGGGGAGGGGGGGACCCAGTACTTC; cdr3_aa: CASSFGLAGEGGTQYF
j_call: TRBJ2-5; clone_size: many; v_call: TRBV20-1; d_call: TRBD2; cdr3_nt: TGCAGTGCTTCCCTACCACTAGCGTCGGAGACCCAGTACTTC; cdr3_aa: CSASLPLASETQYF
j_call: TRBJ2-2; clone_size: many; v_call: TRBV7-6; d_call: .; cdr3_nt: TGTGCCAGCAGCTTGGGGCCCTTACAGGGAGCCGGGGAGCTGTTTTTT; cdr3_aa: CASSLGPLQGAGELFF
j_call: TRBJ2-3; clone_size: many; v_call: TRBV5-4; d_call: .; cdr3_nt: TGTGCCAGCAGCTCTCCACAGGGCCCCAGCACAGATACGCAGTATTTT; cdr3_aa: CASSSPQGPSTDTQYF
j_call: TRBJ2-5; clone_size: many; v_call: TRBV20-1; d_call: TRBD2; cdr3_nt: TGCAGTGCTAACGGGGGGGCCCAAGAGACCCAGTACTTC; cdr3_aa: CSANGGAQETQYF
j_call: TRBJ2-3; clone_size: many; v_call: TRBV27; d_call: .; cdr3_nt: TGTGCCGGTATAACCACGAGCACAGATACGCAGTATTTT; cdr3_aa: CAGITTSTDTQYF
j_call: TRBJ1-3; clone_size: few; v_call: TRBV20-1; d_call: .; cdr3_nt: TGCAGTGCTCAGGACCCGCGCTCTGGAAACACCATATATTTT; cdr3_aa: CSAQDPRSGNTIYF
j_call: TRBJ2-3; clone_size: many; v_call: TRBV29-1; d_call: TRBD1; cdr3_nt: TGCAGCGTTGAAGTGTGGCAGGGGGCCGCGACAGATACGCAGTATTTT; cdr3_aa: CSVEVWQGAATDTQYF
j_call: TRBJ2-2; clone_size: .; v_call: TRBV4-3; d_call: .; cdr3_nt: TGCGCCAGCAGCCAAGACTCCCTAGTAGGGGGAAAAGGGGAGCTGTTTTTT; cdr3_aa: CASSQDSLVGGKGELFF
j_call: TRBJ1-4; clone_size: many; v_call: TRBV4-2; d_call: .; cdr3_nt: TGTGCCAGCAGCGCCGCCGGGGCAGCTATGGAAAAACTGTTTTTT; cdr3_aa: CASSAAGAAMEKLFF
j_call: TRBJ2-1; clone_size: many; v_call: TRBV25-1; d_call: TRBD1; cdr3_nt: TGTGCCAGCAGTACTGACAGGGCCAGCTCCTACAATGAGCAGTTCTTC; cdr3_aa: CASSTDRASSYNEQFF
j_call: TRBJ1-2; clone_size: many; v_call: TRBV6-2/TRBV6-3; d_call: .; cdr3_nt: TGTGCCAGCAGTCCTCCTCGGGAGTCGGGGCGGTATGGCTACACCTTC; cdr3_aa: CASSPPRESGRYGYTF
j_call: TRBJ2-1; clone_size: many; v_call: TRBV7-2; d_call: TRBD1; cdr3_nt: TGTGCCAGCAGCGAGTTAGGGGGAAGGGGACAGGGTTACAATGAGCAGTTCTTC; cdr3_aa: CASSELGGRGQGYNEQFF
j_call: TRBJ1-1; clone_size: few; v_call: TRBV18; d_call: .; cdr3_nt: TGTGCCAGCTCTCACGAAGAGGGCTTTTCGATATCGAACACTGAAGCTTTCTTT; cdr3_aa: CASSHEEGFSISNTEAFF
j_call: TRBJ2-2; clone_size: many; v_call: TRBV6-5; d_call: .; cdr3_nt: TGTGCCAGCAGTTACTTAGGGACCGGGGAGCTGTTTTTT; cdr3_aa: CASSYLGTGELFF
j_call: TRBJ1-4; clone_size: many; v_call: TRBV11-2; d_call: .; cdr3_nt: TGTGCCAGCAGCCAACAGGAATTTAGTGAAAAACTGTTTTTT; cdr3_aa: CASSQQEFSEKLFF
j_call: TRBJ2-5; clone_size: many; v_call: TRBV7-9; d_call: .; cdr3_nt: TGTGCCAGCAGCTTAGCGAACGGGGAGACCCAGTACTTC; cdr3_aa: CASSLANGETQYF
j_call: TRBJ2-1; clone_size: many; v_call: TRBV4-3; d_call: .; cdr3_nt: TGCGCCAGCAGCCCGTGGGCGGGGGCCGCGGATGAGCAGTTCTTC; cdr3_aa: CASSPWAGAADEQFF
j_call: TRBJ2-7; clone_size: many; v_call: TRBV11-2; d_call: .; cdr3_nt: TGTGCCAGCAGCTTCCCGGTGAGCTCCTACGAGCAGTACTTC; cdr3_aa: CASSFPVSSYEQYF